This T cell receptor (beta chain) was sequenced during a study of blood T cell repertoires in COVID-19. Across the whole study: Sources were T cells, B-cell-depleted T cells, or PBMCs; the material itself was cDNA or gDNA.

This study enrolled people aged about 18 to 95 from about two dozen US geographic areas. Participants' reported clinical history set cohort assignment. This clone was seen just once. Some clones are missing from TCRdb's copy, which holds only in-frame ones; the method was immunoSEQ multiplex PCR. The sample yields about 220,000 clones, roughly 80% seen once. Germline V gives CDR1 LGHNA, CDR2 YNFKEQ. The length of the CDR3 is 16 residues. V lost 1 base and J 1 base, leaving 10 bases between the germline ends. This chain uses TRBV4-2 with TRBJ2-2, with D possibly TRBD1 on 5 matching bases. The clonotype comes from a woman aged 35 to 49 with acute COVID-19. Sequenced input: PBMCs or T cells enriched from blood (not recorded which). In DNA, the CDR3 is TGTGCCAGCAGCCAAGGAAGGGGCAAGAACACCGGGGAGCTGTTTTTT. Residues: CASSQGRGKNTGELFF.